This entry features one T cell receptor beta chain sequence. Antigen: not known. The CDR3 loop spans 13 amino acids. Germline V gives CDR1 SNHLY, CDR2 FYNNEI. V was cut by 7 bases and J by 1 base, with 10 bases left in between. These data belong to a study of T cell responses to AZD1222 COVID-19 vaccine. Overall study context: Doses given second, at about 4 or about 12 weeks, were pooled. Findings and caveats of the study: The donors showed a predominance of white British ancestry and of females, with possible underestimation of clonal diversity. Seropositive status at baseline applied to only a handful of AZD1222 recipients.

Method: immunoSEQ multiplex PCR; TCRdb's copy keeps in-frame clones and lacks some. The data hold some 150,000 clones, with about 93% observed a single time. This receptor was identified in an adult in good health. V and J are TRBV2 and TRBJ1-1; D ambiguous. This material consisted of peripheral blood, taken on day 0 of AZD1222 vaccination. As DNA, the CDR3 is TGTGCCAGCAACCGCAGCCCGAACACTGAAGCTTTCTTT. Translated, it gives CASNRSPNTEAFF.